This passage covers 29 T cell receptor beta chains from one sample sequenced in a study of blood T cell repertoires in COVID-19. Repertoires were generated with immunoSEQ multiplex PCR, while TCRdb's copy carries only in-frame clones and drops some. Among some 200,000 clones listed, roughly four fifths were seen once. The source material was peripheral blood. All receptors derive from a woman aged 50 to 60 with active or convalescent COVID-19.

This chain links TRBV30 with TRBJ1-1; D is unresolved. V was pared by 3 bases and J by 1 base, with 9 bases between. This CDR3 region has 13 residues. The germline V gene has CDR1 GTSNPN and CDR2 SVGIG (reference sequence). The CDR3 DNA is TGTGCCTGGAGCCCAGAAACGAACACTGAAGCTTTCTTT. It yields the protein CAWSPETNTEAFF.

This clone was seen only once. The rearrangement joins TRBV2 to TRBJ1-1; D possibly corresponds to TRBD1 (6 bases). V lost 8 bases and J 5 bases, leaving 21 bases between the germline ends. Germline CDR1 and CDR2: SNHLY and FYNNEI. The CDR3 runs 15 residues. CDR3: CASLFNRVGRTEAFF. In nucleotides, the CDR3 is TGTGCCAGCCTTTTTAACAGGGTAGGAAGGACTGAAGCTTTCTTT.

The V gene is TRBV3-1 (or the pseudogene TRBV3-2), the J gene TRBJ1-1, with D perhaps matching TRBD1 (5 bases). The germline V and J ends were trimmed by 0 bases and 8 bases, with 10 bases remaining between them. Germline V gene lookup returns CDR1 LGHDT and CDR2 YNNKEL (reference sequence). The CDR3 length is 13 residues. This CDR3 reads CASSQDRKGEAFF. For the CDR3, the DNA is TGTGCCAGCAGCCAAGATCGGAAGGGGGAAGCTTTCTTT.

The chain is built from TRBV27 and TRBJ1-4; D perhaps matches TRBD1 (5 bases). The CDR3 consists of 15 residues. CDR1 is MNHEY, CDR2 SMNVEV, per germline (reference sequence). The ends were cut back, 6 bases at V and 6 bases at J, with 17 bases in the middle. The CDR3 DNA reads TGTGCCAGCAGCCGGGACGCAGGAGGGGATGAAAAACTGTTTTTT. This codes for CASSRDAGGDEKLFF.

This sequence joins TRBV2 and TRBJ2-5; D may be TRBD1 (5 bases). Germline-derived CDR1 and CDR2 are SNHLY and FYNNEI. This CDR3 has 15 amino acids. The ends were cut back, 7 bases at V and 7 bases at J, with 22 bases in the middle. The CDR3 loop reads CASILPGAGYVTQYF. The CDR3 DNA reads TGTGCCAGCATTTTGCCCGGCGCAGGGTATGTGACCCAGTACTTC. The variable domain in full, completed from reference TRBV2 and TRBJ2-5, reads EPEVTQTPSHQVTQMGQEVILRCVPISNHLYFYWYRQILGQKVEFLVSFYNNEISEKSEIFDDQFSVERPDGSNFTLKIRSTKLEDSAMYFCASILPGAGYVTQYFGPGTRLLVL.

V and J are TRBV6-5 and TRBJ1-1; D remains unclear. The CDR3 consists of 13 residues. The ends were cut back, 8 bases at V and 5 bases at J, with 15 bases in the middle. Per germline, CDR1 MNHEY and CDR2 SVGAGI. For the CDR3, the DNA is TGTGCCAGCTCCTTGGGGAGGCGTACTGAAGCTTTCTTT. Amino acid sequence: CASSLGRRTEAFF.

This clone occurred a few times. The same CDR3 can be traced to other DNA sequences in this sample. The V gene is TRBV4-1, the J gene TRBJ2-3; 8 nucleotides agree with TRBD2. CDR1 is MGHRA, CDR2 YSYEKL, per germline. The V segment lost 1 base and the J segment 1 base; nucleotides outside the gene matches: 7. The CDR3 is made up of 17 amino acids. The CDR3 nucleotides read TGCGCCAGCAGCCAAGGGGGTGCGGGAGGCGGCACAGATACGCAGTATTTT. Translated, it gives CASSQGGAGGGTDTQYF.

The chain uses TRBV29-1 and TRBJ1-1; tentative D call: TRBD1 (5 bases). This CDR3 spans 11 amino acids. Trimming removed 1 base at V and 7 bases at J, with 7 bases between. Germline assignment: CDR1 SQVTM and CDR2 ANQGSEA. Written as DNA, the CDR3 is TGCAGCGTTGAAGGTCAGGGTGAAGCTTTCTTT. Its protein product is CSVEGQGEAFF.

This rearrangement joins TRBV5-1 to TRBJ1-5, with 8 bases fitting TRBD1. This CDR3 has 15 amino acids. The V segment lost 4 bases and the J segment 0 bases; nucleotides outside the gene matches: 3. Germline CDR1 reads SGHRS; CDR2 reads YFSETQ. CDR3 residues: CASSTGQGSNQPQHF. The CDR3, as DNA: TGCGCCAGCAGCACTGGACAGGGTAGCAATCAGCCCCAGCATTTT. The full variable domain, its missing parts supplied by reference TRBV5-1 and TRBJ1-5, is KAGVTQTPRYLIKTRGQQVTLSCSPISGHRSVSWYQQTPGQGLQFLFEYFSETQRNKGNFPGRFSGRQFSNSRSEMNVSTLELGDSALYLCASSTGQGSNQPQHFGDGTRLSIL.

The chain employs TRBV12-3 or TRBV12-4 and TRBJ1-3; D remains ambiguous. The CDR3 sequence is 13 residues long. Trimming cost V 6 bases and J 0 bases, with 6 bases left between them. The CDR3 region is CASRQSSGNTIYF. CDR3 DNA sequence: TGTGCCAGCAGACAGAGCTCTGGAAACACCATATATTTT.

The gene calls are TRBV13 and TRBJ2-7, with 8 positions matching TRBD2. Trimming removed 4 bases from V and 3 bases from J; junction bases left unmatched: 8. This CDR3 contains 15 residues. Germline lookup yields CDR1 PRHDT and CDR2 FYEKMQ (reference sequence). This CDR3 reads CASSSTFSGVYEQYF. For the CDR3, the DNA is TGTGCCAGCAGCTCTACCTTTAGCGGGGTCTACGAGCAGTACTTC.

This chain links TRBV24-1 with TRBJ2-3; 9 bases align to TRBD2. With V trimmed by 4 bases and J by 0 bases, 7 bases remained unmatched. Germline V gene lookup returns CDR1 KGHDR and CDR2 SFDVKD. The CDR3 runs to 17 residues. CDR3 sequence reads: CATSDPPSGISTDTQYF. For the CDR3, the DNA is TGTGCCACCAGTGACCCTCCTAGCGGGATTAGCACAGATACGCAGTATTTT.

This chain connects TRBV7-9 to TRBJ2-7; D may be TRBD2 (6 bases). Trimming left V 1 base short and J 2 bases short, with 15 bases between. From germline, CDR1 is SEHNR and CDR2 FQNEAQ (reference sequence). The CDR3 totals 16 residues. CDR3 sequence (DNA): TGTGCCAGCAGCTTAGTTACTCGCGGGAAGACCTACGAGCAGTACTTC. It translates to CASSLVTRGKTYEQYF.

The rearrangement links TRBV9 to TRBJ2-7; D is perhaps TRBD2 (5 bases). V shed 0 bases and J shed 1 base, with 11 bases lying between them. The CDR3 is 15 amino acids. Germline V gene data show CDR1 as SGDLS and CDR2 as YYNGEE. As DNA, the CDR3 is TGTGCCAGCAGCGTAGGCGAGCGGCTATCCTACGAGCAGTACTTC. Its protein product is CASSVGERLSYEQYF.

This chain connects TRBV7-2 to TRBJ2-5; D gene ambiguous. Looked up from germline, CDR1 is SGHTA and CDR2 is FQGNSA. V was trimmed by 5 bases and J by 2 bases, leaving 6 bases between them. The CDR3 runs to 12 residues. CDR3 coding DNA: TGTGCCAGCAGCCCCCCTCAAGAGACCCAGTACTTC. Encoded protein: CASSPPQETQYF. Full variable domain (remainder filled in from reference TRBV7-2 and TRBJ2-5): GAGVSQSPSNKVTEKGKDVELRCDPISGHTALYWYRQSLGQGLEFLIYFQGNSAPDKSGLPSDRFSAERTGGSVSTLTIQRTQQEDSAVYLCASSPPQETQYFGPGTRLLVL.

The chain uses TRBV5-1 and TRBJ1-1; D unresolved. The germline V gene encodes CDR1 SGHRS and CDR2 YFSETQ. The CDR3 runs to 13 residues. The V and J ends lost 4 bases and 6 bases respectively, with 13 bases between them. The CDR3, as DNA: TGCGCCAGCAGCCCCGGCCGGGTGGCTGAAGCTTTCTTT. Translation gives CASSPGRVAEAFF.

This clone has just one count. CDR3 DNA sequence: TGTGCCAGCAGTCCTACAGGGGACTATGGCTACACCTTC. It translates to CASSPTGDYGYTF. The J gene is TRBJ1-2, the V gene TRBV12-3 or TRBV12-4, with TRBD1 matching over 7 bases. J gave up 3 bases and V 5 bases, and 3 bases lay outside the gene matches. The CDR3 runs 13 residues.

The CDR3 coding sequence is TGTGCCAGCAGCCCTAGCGGGAGGGTCACCGGGGAGCTGTTTTTT. Translated: CASSPSGRVTGELFF. The chain carries TRBV14 and TRBJ2-2, with 12 positions matching TRBD2. CDR3 length: 15 amino acids. V gave up 4 bases and J gave up 4 bases; unmatched junction bases: 1. CDR1 is SGHDN and CDR2 is FVKESK in the germline V gene.

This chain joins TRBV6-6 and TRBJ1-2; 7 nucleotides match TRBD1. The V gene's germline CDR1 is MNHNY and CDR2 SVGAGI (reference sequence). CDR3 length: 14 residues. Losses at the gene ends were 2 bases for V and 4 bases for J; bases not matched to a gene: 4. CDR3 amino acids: CASSYATGTYGYTF. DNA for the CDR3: TGTGCCAGCAGTTACGCGACAGGGACCTATGGCTACACCTTC.

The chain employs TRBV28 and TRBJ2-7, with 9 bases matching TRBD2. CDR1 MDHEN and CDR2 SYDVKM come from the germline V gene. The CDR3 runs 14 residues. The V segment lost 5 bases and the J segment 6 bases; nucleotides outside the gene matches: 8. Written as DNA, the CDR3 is TGTGCCAGCAGTCCGGGACTAGCATTAACCGAGCAGTACTTC. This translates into CASSPGLALTEQYF.

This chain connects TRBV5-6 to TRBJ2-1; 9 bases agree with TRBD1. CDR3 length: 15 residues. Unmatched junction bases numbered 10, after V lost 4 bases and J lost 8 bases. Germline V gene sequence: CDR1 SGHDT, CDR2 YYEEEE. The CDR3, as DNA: TGTGCCAGCAGCACACCGGGACAGGGACGTGATGAGCAGTTCTTC. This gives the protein CASSTPGQGRDEQFF.

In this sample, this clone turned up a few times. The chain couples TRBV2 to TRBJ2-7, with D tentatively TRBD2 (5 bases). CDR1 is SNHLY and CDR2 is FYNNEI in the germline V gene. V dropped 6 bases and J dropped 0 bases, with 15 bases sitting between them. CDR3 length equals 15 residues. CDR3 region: CASRGRDKSSYEQYF. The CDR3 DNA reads TGTGCCAGCAGAGGGAGAGACAAAAGCTCCTACGAGCAGTACTTC.

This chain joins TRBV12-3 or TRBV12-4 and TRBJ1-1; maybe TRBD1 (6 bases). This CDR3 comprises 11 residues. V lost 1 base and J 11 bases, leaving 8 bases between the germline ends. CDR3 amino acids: CASSLGTDAFF. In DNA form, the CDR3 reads TGTGCCAGCAGTTTAGGGACAGATGCTTTCTTT.

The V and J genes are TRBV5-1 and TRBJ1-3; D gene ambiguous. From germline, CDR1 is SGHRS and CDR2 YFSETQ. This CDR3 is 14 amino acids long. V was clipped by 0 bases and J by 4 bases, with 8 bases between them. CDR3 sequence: CASSLGAIGNTIYF. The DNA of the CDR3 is TGCGCCAGCAGCTTGGGGGCCATAGGAAACACCATATATTTT.

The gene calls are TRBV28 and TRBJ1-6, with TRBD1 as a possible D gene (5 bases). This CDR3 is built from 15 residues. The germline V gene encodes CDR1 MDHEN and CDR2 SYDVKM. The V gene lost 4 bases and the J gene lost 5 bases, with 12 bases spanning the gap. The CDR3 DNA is TGTGCCAGCAGTTCTACCGACAGACATAATTCACCCCTCCACTTT. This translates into CASSSTDRHNSPLHF.

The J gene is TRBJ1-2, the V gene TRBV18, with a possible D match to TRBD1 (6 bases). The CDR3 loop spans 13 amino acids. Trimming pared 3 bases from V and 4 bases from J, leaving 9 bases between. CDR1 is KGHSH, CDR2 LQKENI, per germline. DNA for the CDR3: TGTGCCAGCTCACCCGACAGGACCTATGGCTACACCTTC. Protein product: CASSPDRTYGYTF.

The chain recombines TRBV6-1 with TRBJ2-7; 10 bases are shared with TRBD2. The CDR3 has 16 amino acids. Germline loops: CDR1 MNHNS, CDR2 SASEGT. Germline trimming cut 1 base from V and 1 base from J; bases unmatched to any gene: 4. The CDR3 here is CASSEGEREGSYEQYF. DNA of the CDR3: TGTGCCAGCAGTGAAGGCGAGCGGGAGGGTTCCTACGAGCAGTACTTC.

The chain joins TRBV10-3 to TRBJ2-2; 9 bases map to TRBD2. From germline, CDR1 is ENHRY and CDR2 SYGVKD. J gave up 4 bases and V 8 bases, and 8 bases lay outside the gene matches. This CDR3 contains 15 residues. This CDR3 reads CAIGAGGGGTGELFF. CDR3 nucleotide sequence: TGTGCCATCGGAGCGGGGGGTGGCGGCACCGGGGAGCTGTTTTTT.

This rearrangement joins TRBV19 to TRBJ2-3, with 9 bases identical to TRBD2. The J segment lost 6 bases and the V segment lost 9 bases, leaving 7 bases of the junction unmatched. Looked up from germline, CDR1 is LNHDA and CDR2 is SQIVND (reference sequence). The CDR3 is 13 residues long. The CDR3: CASGAGGWDTQYF. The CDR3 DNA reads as TGTGCCAGCGGAGCGGGGGGCTGGGATACGCAGTATTTT.